The 8 T cell receptor beta chains below all came from one sample that was sequenced in a study of cytomegalovirus exposure and HLA in healthy donors. Generated by immunoSEQ multiplex PCR, the TCRdb table keeps only in-frame clones and is missing some. The data hold under 200,000 clones, with around 96% observed a single time. Sequenced input: PBMCs. The receptors here all came from a young woman in good health and CMV-seronegative.

Worth noting for this clone: Germline and junction disagree at one end, which may indicate a read error. V is TRBV27 and J is TRBJ1-5; 7 bases map to TRBD1. The germline V gene has CDR1 MNHEY and CDR2 SMNVEV (reference sequence). The CDR3 has 14 amino acids. The CDR3 DNA reads TGTGCCAGCAGTCGGGACAGCCCCAATCAGCCCCAGCGTTTT. Translating it yields CASSRDSPNQPQRF.

Remarks on this clone: Other DNA variants within this sample encode the same CDR3. The chain joins TRBV9 to TRBJ2-7; 7 bases map to TRBD2. Per the germline V gene, CDR1 is SGDLS and CDR2 is YYNGEE. Germline trimming cut 0 bases from V and 2 bases from J; bases unmatched to any gene: 2. The CDR3 covers 14 residues. For the CDR3, the DNA is TGTGCCAGCAGCGTAGGCGGGGGAACCTACGAGCAGTACTTC. Translating gives CASSVGGGTYEQYF. The full variable domain, in which reference TRBV9 and TRBJ2-7 provide the parts outside the CDR3, is DSGVTQTPKHLITATGQRVTLRCSPRSGDLSVYWYQQSLDQGLQFLIQYYNGEERAKGNILERFSAQQFPDLHSELNLSSLELGDSALYFCASSVGGGTYEQYFGPGTRLTVT.

The chain employs TRBV6-6 and TRBJ2-5; 8 bases line up with TRBD1. The CDR3 spans 14 residues. Unmatched junction bases numbered 8, after V lost 5 bases and J lost 6 bases. Germline loops: CDR1 MNHNY, CDR2 SVGAGI (reference sequence). CDR3 DNA sequence: TGTGCCAGCAGTGCCGGACAGGGAGGACAGACCCAGTACTTC. It is translated as CASSAGQGGQTQYF.

This sequence joins TRBV28 and TRBJ1-5; 7 nucleotides match TRBD1. With 2 bases clipped from V and 2 bases from J, the junction kept 3 bases outside the gene matches. Germline V lookup: CDR1 MDHEN, CDR2 SYDVKM. The CDR3 runs to 15 residues. The CDR3 bases are TGTGCCAGCAGTTTAGGGACAGTCGGCAATCAGCCCCAGCATTTT. This gives the protein CASSLGTVGNQPQHF. The whole variable domain, filled in from reference TRBV28 and TRBJ1-5, reads DVKVTQSSRYLVKRTGEKVFLECVQDMDHENMFWYRQDPGLGLRLIYFSYDVKMKEKGDIPEGYSVSREKKERFSLILESASTNQTSMYLCASSLGTVGNQPQHFGDGTRLSIL.

The chain has TRBV7-2 and TRBJ2-3; D not resolved. Germline lookup yields CDR1 SGHTA and CDR2 FQGNSA. Trimming stripped 3 bases from V and 2 bases from J, with 9 bases between. The CDR3 has 14 amino acids. The CDR3 DNA is TGTGCCAGCAGCTTTATGCTAGACACAGATACGCAGTATTTT. This encodes CASSFMLDTDTQYF. The whole variable domain, filled in from reference TRBV7-2 and TRBJ2-3, reads GAGVSQSPSNKVTEKGKDVELRCDPISGHTALYWYRQSLGQGLEFLIYFQGNSAPDKSGLPSDRFSAERTGGSVSTLTIQRTQQEDSAVYLCASSFMLDTDTQYFGPGTRLTVL.

The chain combines TRBV2 with TRBJ1-2; 10 nucleotides align to TRBD1. Germline V CDR1 and CDR2: SNHLY, FYNNEI. Trimming cost V 7 bases and J 6 bases; bases outside gene matches: 2. The length of the CDR3 is 12 residues. CDR3 DNA sequence: TGTGCCAGCACCGGACAGGGGGATGGCTACACCTTC. It yields the protein CASTGQGDGYTF.

This chain links TRBV30 with TRBJ1-5, with a weak D call TRBD1 (6 bases). The germline V gene has CDR1 GTSNPN and CDR2 SVGIG (reference sequence). V was clipped by 3 bases and J by 3 bases, with 9 bases between them. The CDR3 sequence is 13 residues long. The CDR3 DNA reads as TGTGCCTGGAGCACAGGGCCCAATCAGCCCCAGCATTTT. It yields the protein CAWSTGPNQPQHF.

The chain has TRBV7-8 and TRBJ2-5; D perhaps matches TRBD1 (6 bases). The V end was cut by 5 bases, the J end by 4 bases, with 14 bases between. This CDR3 has 14 amino acids. Germline lookup yields CDR1 SGHVS and CDR2 FQNEAQ. The CDR3 protein is CASSRGQMGETQYF. In DNA form, the CDR3 reads TGTGCCAGCAGCCGAGGACAGATGGGAGAGACCCAGTACTTC.